Listed below are T cell receptor beta chains from one sample, sequenced in a study of OX40 agonist ivuxolimab in advanced cancers. The data were produced by immunoSEQ multiplex PCR, yet TCRdb's version contains in-frame clones alone and is incomplete. The data contain around 82,000 clones, approximately 88% of them singletons. Sample: CD4+ or CD8+ T cells sorted from blood, taken in a trial of the OX40 agonist ivuxolimab. The receptor set was obtained from an adult with an advanced solid tumor such as melanoma, head and neck, liver or kidney cancer. Both conserved end residues are part of each CDR3. A D gene is named only where the DNA matches it firmly. Expanded clones get a size class; other rows say once, few or many, or leave the size out.

v_call	clone_size	j_call	d_call	cdr3_aa	cdr3_nt
TRBV6-5	.	TRBJ1-5	.	CASSLGGYSNQPQHF	TGTGCCAGCAGCCTGGGAGGATATAGCAATCAGCCCCAGCATTTT
TRBV19	.	TRBJ2-3	TRBD2	CASSSGLAGTFGTQYF	TGTGCCAGTAGTTCGGGACTAGCGGGAACATTCGGTACGCAGTATTTT
TRBV6-4	few	TRBJ2-7	TRBD2	CASSPPPGLPYEQYF	TGTGCCAGCAGTCCGCCCCCGGGACTACCTTACGAGCAGTACTTC
TRBV5-1	.	TRBJ1-2	TRBD1	CASHLTGLALNYGYTF	TGCGCCAGCCACCTGACAGGGTTGGCCCTTAACTATGGCTACACCTTC
TRBV6-5	.	TRBJ1-4	.	CASSLTGANEKLFF	TGTGCCAGCAGTTTGACCGGGGCTAATGAAAAACTGTTTTTT
TRBV27	.	TRBJ1-5	.	CASSPDPLEASNQPQHF	TGTGCCAGCAGTCCGGACCCCCTCGAGGCTAGCAATCAGCCCCAGCATTTT
TRBV10-3	once	TRBJ1-5	.	CAISESLMGPLDQPQHF	TGTGCCATCAGTGAGTCTTTAATGGGACCGCTAGATCAGCCCCAGCATTTT
TRBV6-5	.	TRBJ1-5	TRBD1	CASSYRTGPNQPQHF	TGTGCCAGCAGTTACCGGACAGGGCCCAATCAGCCCCAGCATTTT
TRBV9	.	TRBJ1-2	TRBD1	CASSPRTGGDYGYTF	TGTGCCAGCAGCCCGCGGACAGGGGGTGACTATGGCTACACCTTC
TRBV5-1	.	TRBJ2-1	TRBD2	CASSGGRAGNNEQFF	TGCGCCAGCAGCGGCGGGAGGGCGGGCAACAATGAGCAGTTCTTC
TRBV6-1	.	TRBJ2-2	TRBD1	CASRPQGVSTGELFF	TGTGCCAGCAGGCCCCAGGGGGTTAGCACCGGGGAGCTGTTTTTT
TRBV7-6	.	TRBJ1-4	.	CASSPWATNEKLFF	TGTGCCAGCAGCCCCTGGGCAACTAATGAAAAACTGTTTTTT
TRBV4-1	.	TRBJ1-1	.	CASSPTRTWSEAFF	TGCGCCAGCAGCCCCACCCGGACGTGGTCTGAAGCTTTCTTT
TRBV15	.	TRBJ2-7	.	CATSRGQTYEQYF	TGTGCCACCAGCAGAGGACAGACCTACGAGCAGTACTTC
TRBV30	.	TRBJ1-5	TRBD1	CAWSAGTAGNQPQHF	TGTGCCTGGAGTGCTGGGACAGCCGGCAATCAGCCCCAGCATTTT
TRBV30	.	TRBJ1-6	.	CAWSFTQVSPLHF	TGTGCCTGGAGTTTCACCCAGGTTTCACCCCTCCACTTT
TRBV2	.	TRBJ1-5	.	CASSGQGNQPQHF	TGTGCCAGCAGTGGACAGGGCAATCAGCCCCAGCATTTT
TRBV4-1	.	TRBJ1-1	.	CASSQDQSGTEAFF	TGCGCCAGCAGCCAAGATCAGAGCGGCACTGAAGCTTTCTTT
TRBV11-3	.	TRBJ2-7	.	CASSLGSAAGLGHEQYF	TGTGCCAGCAGCTTAGGATCTGCGGCGGGCCTAGGCCACGAGCAGTACTTC
TRBV6-5	.	TRBJ1-1	.	CASSYLGPVNTEAFF	TGTGCCAGCAGTTACTTGGGCCCCGTGAACACTGAAGCTTTCTTT
TRBV19	.	TRBJ2-6	.	CATLGWGRAGANVLTF	TGTGCCACTCTGGGGTGGGGAAGGGCTGGGGCCAACGTCCTGACTTTC
TRBV5-4	.	TRBJ2-5	.	CASSLDRAYQETQYF	TGTGCCAGCAGCTTGGACAGGGCGTACCAAGAGACCCAGTACTTC
TRBV7-9	.	TRBJ1-2	.	CASSPQESYGYTF	TGTGCCAGCAGCCCCCAGGAATCCTATGGCTACACCTTC
TRBV27	.	TRBJ2-3	TRBD2	CASSPGLAGVTDTQYF	TGTGCCAGCAGTCCAGGACTAGCGGGAGTAACAGATACGCAGTATTTT
TRBV14	.	TRBJ2-3	.	CASSYRDLSTDTQYF	TGTGCCAGCAGCTACCGGGACTTGAGCACAGATACGCAGTATTTT
TRBV27	.	TRBJ2-2	TRBD2	CASKSRGGRGHGELFF	TGTGCCAGCAAATCTAGGGGCGGGAGGGGGCACGGGGAGCTGTTTTTT
TRBV12-5	.	TRBJ1-1	.	CASGWGLGTEAFF	TGTGCTAGTGGCTGGGGATTAGGGACTGAAGCTTTCTTT
TRBV19	.	TRBJ2-7	TRBD2	CASSILASGNYEQYF	TGTGCCAGTAGTATCTTGGCTAGCGGGAACTACGAGCAGTACTTC
TRBV2	.	TRBJ2-1	.	CASSDLEPPGEQFF	TGTGCCAGCAGTGATTTGGAGCCGCCTGGGGAGCAGTTCTTC
TRBV2	.	TRBJ1-1	.	CAHPRGHLAFF	TGTGCCCACCCCCGCGGTCACCTAGCTTTCTTT
TRBV5-1	.	TRBJ2-7	TRBD2	CASSSGLAGGPTYEQYF	TGCGCCAGCAGCTCCGGACTAGCGGGAGGGCCAACCTACGAGCAGTACTTC
TRBV6-6	once	TRBJ1-4	.	CASSYLQMGPEKLFF	TGTGCCAGCAGTTATCTCCAGATGGGTCCTGAAAAACTGTTTTTT
TRBV5-5	.	TRBJ1-2	.	CASSLVNRHGYTF	TGTGCCAGCAGCTTGGTAAACAGGCATGGCTACACCTTC
TRBV18	.	TRBJ2-5	TRBD2	CASSPFGGVEETQYF	TGTGCCAGCTCACCATTCGGGGGGGTAGAAGAGACCCAGTACTTC
TRBV6-1	.	TRBJ2-3	TRBD2	CASSGSLAGGADTQYF	TGTGCCAGCAGTGGGTCGTTAGCGGGAGGGGCGGATACGCAGTATTTT
TRBV6-1	.	TRBJ2-7	TRBD1	CASSSRDRGYEQYF	TGTGCCAGCAGTTCCCGGGACAGGGGCTACGAGCAGTACTTC
TRBV6-5	.	TRBJ2-7	.	CASSRTARYEQYF	TGTGCCAGCAGTCGCACAGCTCGCTACGAGCAGTACTTC
TRBV30	few	TRBJ1-4	.	CAWSRDLAKLFF	TGTGCCTGGAGTCGGGACCTGGCCAAACTGTTTTTT
TRBV5-5	.	TRBJ2-7	.	CASSFSGRVRQGTEQYF	TGTGCCAGCAGCTTCTCCGGCAGGGTGAGGCAGGGGACTGAGCAGTACTTC
TRBV4-2	once	TRBJ1-1	.	CASSYGLGNTEAFF	TGTGCCAGCAGCTATGGTCTTGGGAACACTGAAGCTTTCTTT
TRBV5-1	.	TRBJ1-4	.	CASSPGGDPGEKLFF	TGCGCCAGCAGCCCTGGGGGGGACCCAGGCGAAAAACTGTTTTTT
TRBV2	.	TRBJ1-4	.	CASTATNEKLFF	TGTGCCAGCACGGCAACTAATGAAAAACTGTTTTTT
TRBV28	once	TRBJ2-1	TRBD2	CASRLAGENEQFF	TGTGCCAGCAGACTAGCGGGAGAGAATGAGCAGTTCTTC
TRBV7-8	.	TRBJ1-5	TRBD1	CASSLRQGYSNQPQHF	TGTGCCAGCAGCCTACGACAGGGATATAGCAATCAGCCCCAGCATTTT
TRBV7-6	.	TRBJ2-7	TRBD2	CASSYKWEGHGEQYF	TGTGCCAGCAGCTACAAGTGGGAGGGCCACGGCGAGCAGTACTTC
TRBV28	.	TRBJ2-5	TRBD2	CASSLALYSREGRETQYF	TGTGCCAGCAGTTTAGCGTTATACTCGCGGGAGGGGAGAGAGACCCAGTACTTC
TRBV2	.	TRBJ2-3	.	CASSEQGVETDTQYF	TGTGCCAGCAGTGAACAGGGAGTAGAGACAGATACGCAGTATTTT
TRBV13	.	TRBJ2-3	.	CASSLGTDTQYF	TGTGCCAGCAGCTTAGGCACAGATACGCAGTATTTT
TRBV6-1	once	TRBJ2-5	.	CASAPSVGASETQYF	TGTGCCAGTGCCCCCTCCGTTGGGGCATCAGAGACCCAGTACTTC
TRBV9	.	TRBJ2-7	TRBD1	CASSPRTGSSYEQYF	TGTGCCAGCAGCCCTCGGACAGGGAGCTCCTACGAGCAGTACTTC